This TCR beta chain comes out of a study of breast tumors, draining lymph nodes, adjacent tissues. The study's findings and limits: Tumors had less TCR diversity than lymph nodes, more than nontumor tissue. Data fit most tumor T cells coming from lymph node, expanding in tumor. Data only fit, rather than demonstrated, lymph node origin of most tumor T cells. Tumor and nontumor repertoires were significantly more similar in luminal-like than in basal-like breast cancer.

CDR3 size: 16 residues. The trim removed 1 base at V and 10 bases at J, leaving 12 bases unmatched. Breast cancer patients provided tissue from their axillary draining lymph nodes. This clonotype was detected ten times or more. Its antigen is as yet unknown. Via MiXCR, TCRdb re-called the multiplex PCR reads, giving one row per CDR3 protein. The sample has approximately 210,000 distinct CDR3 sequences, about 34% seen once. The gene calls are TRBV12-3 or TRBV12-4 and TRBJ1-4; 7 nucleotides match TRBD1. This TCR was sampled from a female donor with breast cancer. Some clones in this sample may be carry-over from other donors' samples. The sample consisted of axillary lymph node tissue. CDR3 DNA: TGTGCCAGCAGTTTAGGAGGGGGCAGGGGAAGAGGAAAACTGTTTTTT. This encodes CASSLGGGRGRGKLFF.